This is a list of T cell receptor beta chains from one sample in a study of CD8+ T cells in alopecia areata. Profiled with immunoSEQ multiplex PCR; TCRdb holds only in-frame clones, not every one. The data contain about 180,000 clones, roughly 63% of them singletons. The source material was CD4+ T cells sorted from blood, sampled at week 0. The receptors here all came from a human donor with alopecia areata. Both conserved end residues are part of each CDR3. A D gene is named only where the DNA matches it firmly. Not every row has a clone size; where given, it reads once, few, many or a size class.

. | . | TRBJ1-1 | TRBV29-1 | CSVDPDVTEAFF | TGCAGCGTTGACCCGGACGTCACTGAAGCTTTCTTT
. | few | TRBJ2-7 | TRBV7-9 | CASSVRPYEQYF | TGTGCCAGCAGCGTTAGGCCCTACGAGCAGTACTTC
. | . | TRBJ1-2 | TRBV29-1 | CSVDLWSGQGGYTF | TGCAGCGTTGATTTGTGGTCGGGACAAGGAGGCTACACCTTC
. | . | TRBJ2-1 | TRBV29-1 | CSVGSKSYNEQFF | TGCAGCGTTGGGAGCAAATCCTACAATGAGCAGTTCTTC
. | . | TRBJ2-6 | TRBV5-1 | CASSLRNVLTF | TGCGCCAGCAGCTTAAGAAACGTCCTGACTTTC
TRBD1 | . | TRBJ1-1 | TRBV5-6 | CASSLSRGTEAFF | TGTGCCAGCAGCTTGTCCAGGGGGACTGAAGCTTTCTTT
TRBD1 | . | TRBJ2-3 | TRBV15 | CATSRVQGADTQYF | TGTGCCACCAGCAGAGTGCAGGGGGCAGATACGCAGTATTTT
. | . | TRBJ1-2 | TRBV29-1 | CSVPGSNYGYTF | TGCAGCGTTCCCGGCAGCAACTATGGCTACACCTTC
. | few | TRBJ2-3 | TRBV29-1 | CSVDKVFSSTDTQYF | TGCAGCGTTGATAAAGTCTTTTCTAGCACAGATACGCAGTATTTT
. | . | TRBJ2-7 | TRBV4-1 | CASSQGTGGNEQYF | TGCGCCAGCAGCCAAGGAACGGGCGGGAACGAGCAGTACTTC
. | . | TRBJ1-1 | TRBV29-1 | CSVGVETEAFF | TGCAGCGTTGGGGTAGAAACTGAAGCTTTCTTT
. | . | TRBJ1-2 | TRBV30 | CAWTQGSLGYTF | TGTGCCTGGACCCAGGGCTCCCTGGGCTACACCTTC
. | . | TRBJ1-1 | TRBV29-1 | CSVAGQRLNTEAFF | TGCAGCGTTGCGGGGCAACGGCTGAACACTGAAGCTTTCTTT
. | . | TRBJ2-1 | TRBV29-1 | CSVEEGANNEQFF | TGCAGCGTTGAAGAGGGGGCGAACAATGAGCAGTTCTTC
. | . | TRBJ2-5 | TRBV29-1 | CSVTTGGAETQYF | TGCAGCGTCACAACAGGGGGGGCAGAGACCCAGTACTTC
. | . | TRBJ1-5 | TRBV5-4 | CASSEGFRDQPQHF | TGTGCCAGCAGCGAGGGGTTTAGGGATCAGCCCCAGCATTTT
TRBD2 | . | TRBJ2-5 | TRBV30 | CAWGGLEETQYF | TGTGCCTGGGGGGGACTAGAAGAGACCCAGTACTTC
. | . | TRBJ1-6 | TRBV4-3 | CASSQESLGSSYNSPLHF | TGCGCCAGCAGCCAAGAGTCGCTGGGGAGCTCCTATAATTCACCCCTCCACTTT
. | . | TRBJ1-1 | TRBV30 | CAWSVTRETEAFF | TGTGCCTGGAGTGTAACGAGGGAGACTGAAGCTTTCTTT
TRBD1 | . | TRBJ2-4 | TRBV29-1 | CSVGAGTVNKNIQYF | TGCAGCGTGGGGGCTGGGACAGTCAACAAAAACATTCAGTACTTC
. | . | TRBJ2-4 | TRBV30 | CAWSGIGSGIQYF | TGTGCCTGGAGCGGGATCGGGTCGGGCATTCAGTACTTC
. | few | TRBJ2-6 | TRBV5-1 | CASSLVGVSGANVLTF | TGCGCCAGCAGCTTGGTTGGGGTTTCTGGGGCCAACGTCCTGACTTTC
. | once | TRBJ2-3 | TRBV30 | CAWRRGFGTDTQYF | TGTGCCTGGAGAAGGGGTTTCGGCACAGATACGCAGTATTTT
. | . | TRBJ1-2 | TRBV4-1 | CASSQANSLEGYTF | TGCGCCAGCAGCCAAGCAAACTCCTTGGAAGGCTACACCTTC
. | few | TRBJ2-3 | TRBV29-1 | CSVTHGGPGDTQYF | TGCAGCGTTACGCATGGGGGGCCCGGAGATACGCAGTATTTT
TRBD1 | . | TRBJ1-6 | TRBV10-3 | CAISESVIQQGNSPLHF | TGTGCCATCAGTGAGTCGGTTATACAACAGGGGAATTCACCCCTCCACTTT
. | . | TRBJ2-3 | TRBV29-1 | CSVEPGRGREDTQYF | TGCAGCGTTGAACCGGGGAGGGGGCGTGAAGATACGCAGTATTTT
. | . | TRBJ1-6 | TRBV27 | CASRSDNQGSPLHF | TGTGCCAGCAGGAGCGACAACCAAGGATCACCCCTCCACTTT
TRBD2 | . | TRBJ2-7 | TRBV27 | CASSLSWGGLVSYEQYF | TGTGCCAGCAGTTTATCCTGGGGGGGGTTGGTATCCTACGAGCAGTACTTC
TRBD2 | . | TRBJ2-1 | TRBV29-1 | CSVEGSGGLPIEQFF | TGCAGCGTTGAAGGAAGCGGGGGCCTCCCGATTGAGCAGTTCTTC
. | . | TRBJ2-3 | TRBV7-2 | CASSLGGWRTDTQYF | TGTGCCAGCAGCTTAGGGGGATGGAGGACAGATACGCAGTATTTT
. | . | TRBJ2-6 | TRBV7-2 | CASSPTGSGANVLTF | TGTGCCAGCAGCCCGACAGGCTCTGGGGCCAACGTCCTGACTTTC
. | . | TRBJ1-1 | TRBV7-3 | CASSASFGVEAFF | TGTGCCAGCAGCGCCTCTTTTGGGGTTGAAGCTTTCTTT
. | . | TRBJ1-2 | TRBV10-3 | CAINLGTGNYGYTF | TGTGCCATCAACCTCGGGACGGGAAACTATGGCTACACCTTC
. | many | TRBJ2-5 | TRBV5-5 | CASSLTVGWETQYF | TGTGCCAGCAGCCTCACGGTAGGGTGGGAGACCCAGTACTTC
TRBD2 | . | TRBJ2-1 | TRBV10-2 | CASSRLAGAYNEQFF | TGCGCCAGCAGTAGACTAGCGGGGGCCTACAATGAGCAGTTCTTC
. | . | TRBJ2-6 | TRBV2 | CASRHQNSGANVLTF | TGTGCCAGCAGGCACCAAAACTCTGGGGCCAACGTCCTGACTTTC
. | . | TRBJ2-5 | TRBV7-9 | CASSLNRPEETQYF | TGTGCCAGCAGCTTAAATAGGCCCGAAGAGACCCAGTACTTC
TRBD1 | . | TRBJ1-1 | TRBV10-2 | CASRGQGVNTEAFF | TGCGCCAGCAGGGGACAGGGGGTGAACACTGAAGCTTTCTTT
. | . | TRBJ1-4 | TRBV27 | CASSLSPTGLGEKLFF | TGTGCCAGCAGTCTATCACCTACGGGGTTGGGTGAAAAACTGTTTTTT
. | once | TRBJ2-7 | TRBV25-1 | CASRKDGGSYEQYF | TGTGCCAGCAGAAAGGACGGAGGCTCCTACGAGCAGTACTTC
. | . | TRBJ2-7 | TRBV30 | CACDRPTYEQYF | TGTGCTTGTGACAGGCCCACCTACGAGCAGTACTTC
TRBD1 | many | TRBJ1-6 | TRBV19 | CASSGQGNSPLHF | TGTGCCAGTTCCGGACAGGGGAATTCACCCCTCCACTTT
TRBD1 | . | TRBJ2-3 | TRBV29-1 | CSAYRDRATDTQYF | TGCAGCGCCTACCGGGACAGGGCCACAGATACGCAGTATTTT
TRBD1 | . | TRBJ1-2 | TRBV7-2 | CASSEQGHYGYTF | TGTGCCAGCAGCGAACAGGGGCACTATGGCTACACCTTC
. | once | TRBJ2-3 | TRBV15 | CATSRDRAPDTQYF | TGTGCCACCAGCAGAGATCGCGCCCCAGATACGCAGTATTTT
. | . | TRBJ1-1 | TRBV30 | CAWTKQERGKAFF | TGTGCCTGGACCAAACAGGAGAGGGGGAAAGCTTTCTTT
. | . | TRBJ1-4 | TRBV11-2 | CASSLVLASNEKLFF | TGTGCCAGCAGCTTAGTCCTTGCCAGTAATGAAAAACTGTTTTTT
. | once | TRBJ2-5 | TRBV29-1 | CSVEVRAGETQYF | TGCAGCGTTGAAGTCCGGGCGGGAGAGACCCAGTACTTC
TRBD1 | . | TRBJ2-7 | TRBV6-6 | CASSYSLDRSYEQYF | TGTGCCAGCAGTTACTCGCTGGACAGGTCTTACGAGCAGTACTTC
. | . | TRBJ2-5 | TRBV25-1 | CASVRELETQYF | TGTGCCAGCGTGAGAGAGCTTGAGACCCAGTACTTC
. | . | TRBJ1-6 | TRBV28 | CASSFENFLLHF | TGTGCCAGCAGTTTTGAGAATTTCCTCCTCCACTTT
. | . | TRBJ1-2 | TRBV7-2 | CASSPTSLHHGYTF | TGTGCCAGCAGCCCCACCTCACTACACCATGGCTACACCTTC
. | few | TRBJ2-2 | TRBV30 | CAWRRSGGNTGELFF | TGTGCCTGGAGGCGCTCCGGGGGGAACACCGGGGAGCTGTTTTTT